Here is one T cell receptor beta chain with its context. The CDR3 ends on some other residue instead of the conserved phenylalanine or tryptophan, so this is likely a read error. These data come from a study of T cell changes during pregnancy in multiple sclerosis. Generated by immunoSEQ multiplex PCR, the TCRdb table keeps only in-frame clones and is missing some. The table lists over 90,000 clones, 90% of them singletons. The CDR3 runs to 11 residues. Trimming cost V 6 bases and J 8 bases, with 13 bases left between them. Germline lookup yields CDR1 DFQATT and CDR2 SNEGSKA (reference sequence). The source of this sequence is a female donor in good health, enrolled as a control in a pregnancy study. The sample was peripheral blood, taken in the second trimester of pregnancy. The chain is built from TRBV20-1 and TRBJ1-2, with D hard to call. CDR3 coding DNA: TGCAGTGCCGGATCAGGTAACGGCTACACCCTC. It yields the protein CSAGSGNGYTL.